The clone carrying this T cell receptor (beta chain) was seen a handful of times. The antigen remains unidentified. The method was immunoSEQ multiplex PCR; TCRdb's version includes in-frame clones alone and lacks a portion of them. The table records 95,000 to 150,000 clones, 88% of them present only once. This record comes from a study of cytomegalovirus exposure and HLA in healthy donors. Study observations and caveats: Researchers catalogued approximately 170 TCR beta chains as cytomegalovirus-associated. The classifier, whose performance was assessed in both the original and validation cohorts, reportedly diagnosed cytomegalovirus status with high specificity and sensitivity.

This CDR3 is built from 14 residues. The V and J ends lost 9 bases and 5 bases respectively, with 14 bases between them. Germline V gives CDR1 MNHEY, CDR2 SMNVEV (reference sequence). The sequence was collected from a woman aged 18-29 years in good health and CMV-seropositive. The sample taken for sequencing was PBMCs. V usage is TRBV27 and J usage is TRBJ1-6; D gene uncertain. The CDR3 reads CASRRNNHNSPLHF. CDR3 nucleotide sequence: TGTGCCAGTAGGAGGAATAACCATAATTCACCCCTCCACTTT.